The 5 T cell receptor beta chains listed next were all sequenced from one sample in a study of metastatic and nonmetastatic thyroid tumors. MiXCR was used by TCRdb to re-call the PCR reads. The sample contains over 50,000 clones, 25% to 35% of which appear only once. Thyroid surgery was performed in patients who had received no treatment beforehand. The sequenced sample consisted of blood. The receptors here all came from a female donor with papillary thyroid cancer or a benign thyroid nodule (not recorded which). Some clones in this sample may be carry-over from other donors' samples.

Concerning this clone itself: A much larger clone lies a single base off, so this may be a read error. The rearrangement joins TRBV6-2 or TRBV6-3 to TRBJ2-1; possibly TRBD1 for D (6 bases). Germline CDR1 reads MNHEY; CDR2 reads SVGEGT. Deletions cut 10 bases from V and 8 bases from J, with 12 bases between. The CDR3 sequence is 11 residues long. The CDR3: CAIQQGYEQFF. CDR3 coding DNA: TGTGCCATACAACAGGGTTATGAGCAGTTCTTC.

In this sample, this clone turned up a few times. DNA for the CDR3: TGTGCCAGCAGTTACGGACACACGGCGTCTGGAAACACCATATATTTT. It encodes CASSYGHTASGNTIYF. The chain carries TRBV6-2 or TRBV6-3 and TRBJ1-3, with D tentatively TRBD1 (5 bases). Germline V gene data show CDR1 as MNHEY and CDR2 as SVGEGT. The length of the CDR3 is 16 residues. Trimming stripped 2 bases from V and 1 base from J, with 12 bases between.

This clone has at least ten counts. This rearrangement joins TRBV4-1 to TRBJ2-1, with 8 bases identical to TRBD2. V was pared by 0 bases and J by 16 bases, with 14 bases of the junction left unmatched. From germline, CDR1 is MGHRA and CDR2 YSYEKL. This CDR3 spans 15 amino acids. CDR3 region: CASSQDRIGGRFQFF. The CDR3, as DNA: TGCGCCAGCAGCCAAGATAGAATTGGCGGGAGGTTTCAATTCTTC.

V and J are TRBV18 and TRBJ2-7; the match to TRBD2 covers 8 bases. Germline trimming cut 6 bases from V and 4 bases from J; bases unmatched to any gene: 11. This CDR3 comprises 15 residues. The germline V gene encodes CDR1 KGHSH and CDR2 LQKENI. CDR3 sequence (DNA): TGTGCCAGCTCTACTGGAGCGGGAGAAGGTTACGAGCAGTACTTC. This translates into CASSTGAGEGYEQYF.

The genes are TRBV18 and TRBJ2-3; TRBD1 agrees at 9 bases. Germline values: CDR1 KGHSH, CDR2 LQKENI. The V gene end was trimmed by 5 bases and the J gene end by 6 bases; junction bases not matched to a gene: 6. This CDR3 is built from 14 residues. The CDR3 loop reads CASSSRDRVDTQYF. In DNA form, the CDR3 reads TGTGCCAGCTCATCCCGGGACAGGGTTGATACGCAGTATTTT.